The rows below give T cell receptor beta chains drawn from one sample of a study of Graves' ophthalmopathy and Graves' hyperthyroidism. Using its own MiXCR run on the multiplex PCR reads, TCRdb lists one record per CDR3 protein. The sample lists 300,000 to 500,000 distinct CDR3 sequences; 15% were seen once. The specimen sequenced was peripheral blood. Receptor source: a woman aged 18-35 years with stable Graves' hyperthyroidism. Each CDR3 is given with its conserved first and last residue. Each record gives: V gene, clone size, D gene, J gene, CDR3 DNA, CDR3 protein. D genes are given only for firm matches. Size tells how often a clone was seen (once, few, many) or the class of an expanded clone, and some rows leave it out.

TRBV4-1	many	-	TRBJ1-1	TGCGCCAGTAAAGGGGAGGGGGTGGCTGAAGCTTTCTTT	CASKGEGVAEAFF
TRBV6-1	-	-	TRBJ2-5	TGTGCCAGCAGTCCCCCTCGGAACACCCAAGAGACCCAGTACTTC	CASSPPRNTQETQYF
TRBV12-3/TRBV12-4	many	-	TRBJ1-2	TGTGCCAGCACCCCCATAGCGAGGGGCGGCTACACCTTC	CASTPIARGGYTF
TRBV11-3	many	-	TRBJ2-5	TGTGCCAGCAGATCAAGGGGTTGGGAGACCCAGTACTTC	CASRSRGWETQYF
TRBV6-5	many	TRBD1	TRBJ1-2	TGTGCCAGCAGTAGGACAGGGAGCGGCGTATGGGGCTACACCTTC	CASSRTGSGVWGYTF
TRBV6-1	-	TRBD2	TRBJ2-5	TGTGCCAGCAGGGATAGCGGGGGCCCCAGGACCCAGTACTTC	CASRDSGGPRTQYF
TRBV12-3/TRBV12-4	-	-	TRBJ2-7	TGTGCCAGCAGTAGCGCTGGGGGGAACGGGCAGTACTTC	CASSSAGGNGQYF
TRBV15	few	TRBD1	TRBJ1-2	TGTGCCACCAGCAGGGGACAGGGGTTGATCGGCTACACCTTC	CATSRGQGLIGYTF
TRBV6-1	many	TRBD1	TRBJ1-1	TGTGCCAGCTCGGAGGGGGACAGGTGGAACACTGAAGCTTTCTTT	CASSEGDRWNTEAFF
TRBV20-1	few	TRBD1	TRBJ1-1	TGCAGTGCTAGTTCGAGGACAGGTCAAACTGAAGCTTTCTTT	CSASSRTGQTEAFF
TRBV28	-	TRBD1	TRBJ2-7	TGTGCCAGCAAGGACAGGGAGAACTACGAGCAGTACTTC	CASKDRENYEQYF
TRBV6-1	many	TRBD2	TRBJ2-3	TGTGCCAGCACCGTAGGGAGGGGTTTCACAGATACGCAGTATTTT	CASTVGRGFTDTQYF
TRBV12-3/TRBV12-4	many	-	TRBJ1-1	TGTGCCAGCAGTTTTTCACCGGGAGGGAGAGGTTTCTTT	CASSFSPGGRGFF
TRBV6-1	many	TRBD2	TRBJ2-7	TGTGCCAGCAGTGAAAGGAAGCGGGGGGGCCTGTACGAGCAGTACTTC	CASSERKRGGLYEQYF
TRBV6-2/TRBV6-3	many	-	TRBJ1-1	TGTGCCAGCAGTTACTCCACAGGTCCGATTATGAACACTGAAGCTTTCTTT	CASSYSTGPIMNTEAFF
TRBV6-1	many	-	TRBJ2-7	TGTGCCAGCAGTCGGCAGAGGGTCACGGATTCCTACGAGCAGTACTTC	CASSRQRVTDSYEQYF
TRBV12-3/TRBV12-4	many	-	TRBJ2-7	TGTGCCAGCACGTCCGCCCTGGGGGGATACGAGCAGTACTTC	CASTSALGGYEQYF
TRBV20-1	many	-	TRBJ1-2	TGCAGTGCTAGACTTCACGGGGTACCATATGGCTACACCTTC	CSARLHGVPYGYTF
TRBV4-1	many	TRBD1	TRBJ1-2	TGCGCCAGCAGCCAAACCCGGGACAGGAGTGGCTACACCTTC	CASSQTRDRSGYTF
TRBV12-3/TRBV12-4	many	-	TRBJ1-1	TGTGCCAGCAGTTTAAACCTTGGGGGCACTGAAGCTTTCTTT	CASSLNLGGTEAFF
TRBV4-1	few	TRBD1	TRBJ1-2	TGCGCCAGCAGCTTCCGGGACAGGATCTATGGCTACACCTTC	CASSFRDRIYGYTF
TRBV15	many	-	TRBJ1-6	TGTGCCACCAGCAGACCCCAAGGGTTGAATAATTCACCCCTCCACTTT	CATSRPQGLNNSPLHF
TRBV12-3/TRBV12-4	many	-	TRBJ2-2	TGTGCCAGCAGGCGACGCACCGGGGAGCTGTTTTTT	CASRRRTGELFF
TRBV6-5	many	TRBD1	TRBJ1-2	TGTGCCAGCAGTCGACAGGGGAACAGAGGCTATGGCTACACCTTC	CASSRQGNRGYGYTF
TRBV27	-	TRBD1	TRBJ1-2	TGTGCCAGCAGTTTACAAGGACAGGCCTATGGCTACACCTTC	CASSLQGQAYGYTF
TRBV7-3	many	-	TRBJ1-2	TGTGCCAGCAGCCGGGAAAAGTACTATGGCTACACCTTC	CASSREKYYGYTF
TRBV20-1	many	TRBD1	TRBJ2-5	TGCAGTGCTAGACCGGACAGGGGGCTGAGGGAGACCCAGTACTTC	CSARPDRGLRETQYF
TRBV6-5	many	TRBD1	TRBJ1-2	TGTGCCAGCAGTTCCTGGAGGGACAGTCATGGCTACACCTTC	CASSSWRDSHGYTF
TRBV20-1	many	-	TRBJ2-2	TGCAGTGCTAGAGTTCCTAACACCGGGGAGCTGTTTTTT	CSARVPNTGELFF
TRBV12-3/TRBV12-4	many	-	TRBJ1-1	TGTGCCAGCAGCTTTCGGGGAGGGAACACTGAAGCTTTCTTT	CASSFRGGNTEAFF